Below, 8 T cell receptor beta chains from the same sample are listed, as sequenced in a study of cytomegalovirus exposure and HLA in healthy donors. In the PCR, 60 Vbeta and 13 Jbeta primers were used. The data were produced by immunoSEQ multiplex PCR, yet TCRdb's version contains in-frame clones alone and is incomplete. The table has approximately 240,000 clones, 82% seen once. Sequencing was performed on PBMCs. The source is a woman aged 40 to 50 in good health and CMV-seropositive.

The chain recombines TRBV15 with TRBJ2-1, with TRBD1 matching 7 bases. CDR1 LNHNV and CDR2 YYDKDF come from the germline V gene (reference sequence). V shed 1 base, J shed 6 bases, and the junction held 6 bases outside the gene matches. The CDR3 is 15 residues long. CDR3 sequence: CATSRAGTEINEQFF. CDR3 in DNA: TGTGCCACCAGCAGAGCCGGGACAGAAATCAATGAGCAGTTCTTC. Combining the CDR3 with reference TRBV15 and TRBJ2-1 gives the whole variable domain DAMVIQNPRYQVTQFGKPVTLSCSQTLNHNVMYWYQQKSSQAPKLLFHYYDKDFNNEADTPDNFQSRRPNTSFCFLDIRSPGLGDTAMYLCATSRAGTEINEQFFGPGTRLTVL.

The chain has TRBV6-5 and TRBJ1-1; D possibly corresponds to TRBD1 (6 bases). Germline CDR1 MNHEY, CDR2 SVGAGI. Trimming removed 7 bases at V and 7 bases at J, with 10 bases between. CDR3 size: 11 residues. In DNA, the CDR3 is TGTGCCAGCACCCACAGGGATGAAGCTTTCTTT. It encodes CASTHRDEAFF.

There are a few counts of this clone. This chain links TRBV5-5 with TRBJ2-7; 9 bases line up with TRBD1. This CDR3 has 15 amino acids. CDR1 and CDR2 from the germline V gene are SGHKS and YYEKEE (reference sequence). Unmatched junction bases numbered 6, after V lost 4 bases and J lost 1 base. In DNA, the CDR3 is TGTGCCAGCAGCCTGGGACAGGGTAGTTCCTACGAGCAGTACTTC. Translating it yields CASSLGQGSSYEQYF. Supplemented by reference TRBV5-5 and TRBJ2-7, the full variable domain reads DAGVTQSPTHLIKTRGQQVTLRCSPISGHKSVSWYQQVLGQGPQFIFQYYEKEERGRGNFPDRFSARQFPNYSSELNVNALLLGDSALYLCASSLGQGSSYEQYFGPGTRLTVT.

V and J are TRBV5-8 and TRBJ1-2; D unresolved. This CDR3 is 14 amino acids long. The V and J ends lost 4 bases and 2 bases respectively, with 12 bases between them. The germline gives CDR1 SGHTS, CDR2 YDEGEE. CDR3 sequence: CASSRMGTNYGYTF. The CDR3 nucleotides read TGTGCCAGCAGCCGAATGGGCACGAACTATGGCTACACCTTC.

This chain links TRBV10-3 with TRBJ2-7, with D tentatively TRBD2 (5 bases). Trimming cost V 11 bases and J 0 bases, with 14 bases left between them. The CDR3 is 13 amino acids. CDR1 is ENHRY, CDR2 SYGVKD, per germline. In DNA, the CDR3 is TGTGCCGTACGGACTGATGTCTCCTACGAGCAGTACTTC. Encoded protein: CAVRTDVSYEQYF.

This chain joins TRBV5-4 and TRBJ1-2, with 9 bases lining up with TRBD1. This CDR3 spans 14 amino acids. The germline gives CDR1 SGHNT, CDR2 YYREEE (reference sequence). The V and J ends lost 2 bases and 8 bases, in that order; junction bases with no gene match: 7. Written as DNA, the CDR3 is TGTGCCAGCAGCTTCTACAGGGGGCCGCGAGGCTACACCTTC. Translated: CASSFYRGPRGYTF.

CDR3 sequence: CAWTLARGYTF. The CDR3 region has the DNA TGTGCCTGGACCCTTGCCCGGGGCTACACCTTC. The chain carries TRBV30 and TRBJ1-2; D remains ambiguous. Trimming pared 4 bases from V and 8 bases from J, leaving 11 bases between. Looked up from germline, CDR1 is GTSNPN and CDR2 is SVGIG (reference sequence). The CDR3 runs to 11 residues. Together with reference TRBV30 and TRBJ1-2, the CDR3 gives the full variable domain: SQTIHQWPATLVQPVGSPLSLECTVEGTSNPNLYWYRQAAGRGLQLLFYSVGIGQISSEVPQNLSASRPQDRQFILSSKKLLLSDSGFYLCAWTLARGYTFGSGTRLTVV.

This clone was counted once. V usage is TRBV6-5 and J usage is TRBJ2-5; D perhaps matches TRBD2 (5 bases). Trimming took off 6 bases at V and 1 base at J, with 12 bases between the two ends. From germline, CDR1 is MNHEY and CDR2 SVGAGI. The CDR3 is made up of 14 amino acids. CDR3 coding DNA: TGTGCCAGCAGCCTAGCCGGGTTCCAAGAGACCCAGTACTTC. This gives the protein CASSLAGFQETQYF.